These 26 T cell receptor beta chains were sequenced from one sample in a study of blood T cell repertoires in COVID-19. TCRdb's copy holds only in-frame clones and misses some; the assay was immunoSEQ multiplex PCR. The sample lists 200,000 or so clones; roughly 79% were seen once. Specimen: peripheral blood. The receptor source for this set is a woman of 80 years or more with COVID-19, enrolled during active disease.

The rearrangement links TRBV6-2 or TRBV6-3 to TRBJ2-3, with 8 bases aligning to TRBD2. Germline trimming cut 0 bases from V and 1 base from J; bases unmatched to any gene: 0. There are 15 residues in the CDR3. Germline CDR1 and CDR2: MNHEY and SVGEGT. This chain's CDR3 is CASSYSLAGTDTQYF. CDR3 sequence (DNA): TGTGCCAGCAGTTACTCACTAGCGGGCACAGATACGCAGTATTTT.

This chain connects TRBV5-1 to TRBJ2-5; D possibly corresponds to TRBD1 (5 bases). Germline V gene sequence: CDR1 SGHRS, CDR2 YFSETQ. Trimming pared 3 bases from V and 1 base from J, leaving 13 bases between. The CDR3 covers 15 residues. CDR3 in DNA: TGCGCCAGCAGCTCCAGGGCGCCCGTCCAAGAGACCCAGTACTTC. Its translation is CASSSRAPVQETQYF.

J is TRBJ1-1 and V is TRBV4-3; no clear D. Per germline, CDR1 LGHNA and CDR2 YSLEER. The CDR3 totals 16 residues. The V end was cut by 0 bases, the J end by 1 base, with 12 bases between. The CDR3 sequence is CASSQDYRGSNTEAFF. For the CDR3, the DNA is TGCGCCAGCAGCCAAGACTATCGGGGTTCGAACACTGAAGCTTTCTTT.

This clone showed up just once. An end of the junction does not agree with germline; a read error may underlie this. The gene calls are TRBV7-7 and TRBJ2-5; 8 positions match TRBD2. The CDR3 runs to 14 residues. Germline assignment: CDR1 SSHAT and CDR2 FNYEAQ (reference sequence). The CDR3 spells CASSFAGRAGTQYF. The CDR3 nucleotides read TGTGCTAGCAGCTTTGCCGGGAGGGCTGGGACCCAGTACTTC. Filled out from reference TRBV7-7 and TRBJ2-5, the complete variable domain reads GAGVSQSPRYKVTKRGQDVTLRCDPISSHATLYWYQQALGQGPEFLTYFNYEAQPDKSGLPSDRFSAERPEGSISTLTIQRTEQRDSAMYRCASSFAGRAGTQYFGPGTRLLVL.

The chain is built from TRBV6-5 and TRBJ2-2; 8 bases fit TRBD1. The CDR3 length is 16 residues. Germline V gene lookup returns CDR1 MNHEY and CDR2 SVGAGI. The ends lost 4 bases at V and 1 base at J; junction bases unmatched: 5. The CDR3 coding sequence is TGTGCCAGCAGTTCATCCGGGACAGGGAACACCGGGGAGCTGTTTTTT. Its protein is CASSSSGTGNTGELFF.

The chain combines TRBV6-1 with TRBJ2-1; D is possibly TRBD2 (5 bases). Trimming shortened V by 7 bases and J by 4 bases, and 14 bases separated the two germline ends. The germline V gene has CDR1 MNHNS and CDR2 SASEGT. The CDR3 has 14 residues. The CDR3 here is CASTTLPGYNEQFF. The CDR3 DNA reads TGTGCCAGCACTACCCTTCCGGGGTACAATGAGCAGTTCTTC.

The chain is built from TRBV30 and TRBJ2-7; a weak D match, TRBD1 (5 bases). V was shortened by 6 bases and J by 2 bases, with 14 bases between the two germline ends. Per germline, CDR1 GTSNPN and CDR2 SVGIG (reference sequence). The CDR3 sequence is 13 residues long. CDR3 sequence (DNA): TGTGCCTGCAATTCGGACAATACCTACGAGCAGTACTTC. Its translation: CACNSDNTYEQYF.

The V and J genes are TRBV15 and TRBJ2-1, with TRBD2 matching 10 bases. Germline trimming cut 0 bases from V and 4 bases from J; bases unmatched to any gene: 3. CDR3 length: 16 residues. Germline values: CDR1 LNHNV, CDR2 YYDKDF (reference sequence). CDR3 amino acids: CATSRDTSGEYNEQFF. The CDR3 nucleotides read TGTGCCACCAGCAGAGATACTAGCGGGGAGTACAATGAGCAGTTCTTC.

The V and J genes are TRBV11-3 and TRBJ2-1; 7 nucleotides align to TRBD1. The CDR3 runs 18 residues. With V trimmed by 1 base and J by 5 bases, 14 bases remained unmatched. Germline-derived CDR1 and CDR2 are SGHNT and YENEEA. CDR3 amino acids: CASSLGPLAGTAHNEQFF. In nucleotides, the CDR3 is TGTGCCAGCAGCTTAGGTCCTCTGGCCGGGACAGCCCACAATGAGCAGTTCTTC.

The rearrangement links TRBV19 to TRBJ1-1, with TRBD1 matching 10 bases. Trimming removed 4 bases from V and 0 bases from J; junction bases left unmatched: 5. Germline CDR1 reads LNHDA; CDR2 reads SQIVND (reference sequence). The length of the CDR3 is 16 residues. The CDR3 nucleotides read TGTGCCAGTAGTAGCCGACAGGGGGCAGTGAACACTGAAGCTTTCTTT. It encodes CASSSRQGAVNTEAFF.

The count of this clone is one. Other nucleotide sequences in the sample specify the same CDR3. The rearrangement links TRBV18 to TRBJ2-3, with D uncertain. The V end lost 3 bases, the J end lost 0 bases, and 4 bases lay between the germline ends. Germline V CDR1 and CDR2: KGHSH, LQKENI. There are 13 residues in the CDR3. This CDR3 is CASSPSSTDTQYF. Here the CDR3 DNA reads TGTGCCAGCTCACCTTCTAGCACAGATACGCAGTATTTT.

The table lists this clone with a count of one. The chain is built from TRBV7-8 and TRBJ1-2, with D possibly being TRBD1 (6 bases). The CDR3 has 15 amino acids. Trimming stripped 2 bases from V and 2 bases from J, with 12 bases between. Germline CDR1 SGHVS, CDR2 FQNEAQ. This CDR3 reads CASSLFQGLNYGYTF. In DNA form, the CDR3 reads TGTGCCAGCAGCTTATTTCAGGGGTTGAACTATGGCTACACCTTC.

The chain is built from TRBV18 and TRBJ1-6; 10 bases agree with TRBD1. Germline values: CDR1 KGHSH, CDR2 LQKENI. V lost 5 bases to trimming and J lost 5 bases; unmatched junction nucleotides: 0. This CDR3 comprises 14 residues. Written as DNA, the CDR3 is TGTGCCAGCTCAGGGACAGGGGATAATTCACCCCTCCACTTT. Residues: CASSGTGDNSPLHF.

The gene calls are TRBV24-1 and TRBJ2-3; 10 bases map to TRBD1. The CDR3 has 19 residues. Trimming took 7 bases from V and 2 from J; bases not matched to a gene: 17. The germline CDR1 and CDR2 sequences are KGHDR and SFDVKD. CDR3 residues: CATRPRDRGPNRPTDTQYF. CDR3 DNA: TGTGCCACCAGACCACGGGACAGGGGACCCAACCGGCCCACAGATACGCAGTATTTT.

The rearrangement joins TRBV7-8 to TRBJ1-4; D unclear. Germline V CDR1 and CDR2: SGHVS, FQNEAQ. V was clipped by 0 bases and J by 6 bases, with 14 bases between them. The CDR3 is made up of 16 amino acids. The CDR3 spells CASSLADRSEDEKLFF. The CDR3 DNA reads TGTGCCAGCAGCTTAGCAGACCGGTCAGAGGATGAAAAACTGTTTTTT.

As for this clone: A junction boundary mismatches the germline segment, possibly from a read error. This chain uses TRBV7-7 with TRBJ2-5; the D gene is possibly TRBD2 (5 bases). Per germline, CDR1 SSHAT and CDR2 FNYEAQ (reference sequence). The CDR3 is 14 residues long. The CDR3 DNA reads as TGTGCTAGCAGCTTAGCGCTCGCCGGTGAGACCCAGTACTTC. It translates to CASSLALAGETQYF.

The chain employs TRBV5-4 and TRBJ1-3; 8 nucleotides match TRBD1. CDR1 is SGHNT and CDR2 is YYREEE in the germline V gene (reference sequence). V shed 4 bases, J shed 1 base, and the junction held 4 bases outside the gene matches. The CDR3 is made up of 15 amino acids. Written as DNA, the CDR3 is TGTGCCAGCAGCGTACAGGGGGGGTCTGGAAACACCATATATTTT. Translating gives CASSVQGGSGNTIYF.

V gene TRBV4-2 combines with J gene TRBJ2-1; D is possibly TRBD2 (6 bases). CDR1 and CDR2 (germline): LGHNA, YNFKEQ. Between the trimmed V and J ends, which lost 0 bases and 3 bases, there was a span of 6 bases. CDR3 length: 14 residues. Here the CDR3 DNA reads TGTGCCAGCAGCCAAGATAGCGGCTACAATGAGCAGTTCTTC. This gives the protein CASSQDSGYNEQFF.

V gene TRBV28 combines with J gene TRBJ1-2; D is unresolved. The CDR3 consists of 13 residues. Deletions cut 4 bases from V and 5 bases from J, with 11 bases between. The germline gives CDR1 MDHEN, CDR2 SYDVKM. In DNA form, the CDR3 reads TGTGCCAGCAGTTACGAGCACTATTATGGCTACACCTTC. Protein sequence: CASSYEHYYGYTF.

This chain connects TRBV28 to TRBJ2-7; 9 bases map to TRBD2. This CDR3 contains 17 residues. The germline V gene has CDR1 MDHEN and CDR2 SYDVKM. J lost 0 bases, V lost 5 bases, and 11 bases had no gene match. The CDR3 DNA reads as TGTGCCAGCAGTCGTAAGACTAGCGGTTCGAGCTCCTACGAGCAGTACTTC. Its translation is CASSRKTSGSSSYEQYF.

The chain is built from TRBV4-1 and TRBJ2-2; 8 bases line up with TRBD2. CDR3 length: 19 residues. J lost 5 bases, V lost 3 bases, and 17 bases had no gene match. Germline values: CDR1 MGHRA, CDR2 YSYEKL. DNA for the CDR3: TGCGCCAGCAGCCAGTCGCCCCCTAGGACTAGCACTAATACCGGGGAGCTGTTTTTT. Its translation: CASSQSPPRTSTNTGELFF.

V is TRBV27 and J is TRBJ1-2; D not resolved. The CDR3 contains 15 residues. CDR1 and CDR2 from the germline V gene are MNHEY and SMNVEV (reference sequence). V lost 4 bases and J lost 0, with 12 bases in between. The CDR3 here is CASSSSTTPNYGYTF. For the CDR3, the DNA is TGTGCCAGCAGTTCATCGACAACACCTAACTATGGCTACACCTTC.

This sequence joins TRBV6-2 or TRBV6-3 and TRBJ1-1, with D possibly TRBD1 on 5 matching bases. Between the trimmed V and J ends, which lost 2 bases and 3 bases, there was a span of 19 bases. The CDR3 runs to 17 residues. Germline-derived CDR1 and CDR2 are MNHEY and SVGEGT. The CDR3: CASSYPPVWGRYTEAFF. DNA of the CDR3: TGTGCCAGCAGTTACCCCCCCGTATGGGGCCGGTACACTGAAGCTTTCTTT.

The V gene is TRBV6-6, the J gene TRBJ2-2, with 8 bases matching TRBD1. V shed 5 bases and J 4 bases; nucleotides not matched to a gene: 12. The CDR3 sequence is 17 residues long. CDR1 MNHNY and CDR2 SVGAGI come from the germline V gene (reference sequence). CDR3 sequence: CASSLFPGTGVTGELFF. DNA of the CDR3: TGTGCCAGCAGTCTGTTTCCCGGGACAGGAGTCACCGGGGAGCTGTTTTTT.

The chain couples TRBV14 to TRBJ2-2; D not resolved. Looked up from germline, CDR1 is SGHDN and CDR2 is FVKESK. The CDR3 is made up of 14 amino acids. V was shortened by 4 bases and J by 2 bases, with 8 bases between the two germline ends. The chain's CDR3 is CASSLMSNTGELFF. The CDR3 DNA reads TGTGCCAGCAGCCTCATGAGTAACACCGGGGAGCTGTTTTTT.

This chain connects TRBV7-9 to TRBJ2-1; 12 bases agree with TRBD2. Germline V CDR1 and CDR2: SEHNR, FQNEAQ (reference sequence). Germline trimming cut 1 base from V and 15 bases from J; bases unmatched to any gene: 10. The CDR3 contains 15 residues. This CDR3 reads CASSLERLAGGPRFF. The CDR3 DNA reads TGTGCCAGCAGCTTAGAAAGGCTAGCGGGGGGGCCAAGGTTCTTC.